This T cell receptor beta chain is drawn from a study of blood T cell repertoires in COVID-19. About the study: Whether acute or convalescent, the COVID-19 samples came from the United States, Italy and Spain. Sources were T cells, B-cell-depleted T cells, or PBMCs; the material itself was cDNA or gDNA.

V was cut by 3 bases and J by 4 bases, with 16 bases left in between. This CDR3 spans 15 amino acids. Germline loops: CDR1 SGHRS, CDR2 YFSETQ. This clone occurred once. As originally analysed: Researchers report that nucleated cell counts were estimated from reference gene primer amplification. Clones were read by immunoSEQ multiplex PCR, and TCRdb kept only the in-frame ones, dropping some. The DNA gave D and trimming, while V, J and clone size come from that table. The sample includes about 170,000 clones, 74% of them seen just once. The chain carries TRBV5-1 and TRBJ1-1; possible D gene TRBD1, 6 bases. Sequencing used peripheral blood. This receptor was obtained from a woman aged 80 or older with acute or convalescent COVID-19. The CDR3 nucleotides are TGCGCCAGCAGCTACGCATCACAGGGTCCCACTGAAGCTTTCTTT. Translating it yields CASSYASQGPTEAFF.